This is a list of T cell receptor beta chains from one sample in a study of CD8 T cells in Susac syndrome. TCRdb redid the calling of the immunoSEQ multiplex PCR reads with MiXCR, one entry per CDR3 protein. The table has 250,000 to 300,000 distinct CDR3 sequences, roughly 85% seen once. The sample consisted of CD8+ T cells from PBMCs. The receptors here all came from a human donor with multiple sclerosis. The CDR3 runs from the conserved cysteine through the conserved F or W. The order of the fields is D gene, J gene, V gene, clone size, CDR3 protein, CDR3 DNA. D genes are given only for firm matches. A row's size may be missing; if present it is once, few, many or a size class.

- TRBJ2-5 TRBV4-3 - CASSHTYIVPQYF TGCGCCAGCAGCCACACTTATATAGTTCCCCAGTACTTC
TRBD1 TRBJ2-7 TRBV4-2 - CASSQEDRGLYEQYF TGTGCCAGCAGCCAAGAGGACAGGGGCCTCTACGAGCAGTACTTC
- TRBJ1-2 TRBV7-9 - CASSSTAANYGYTF TGTGCCAGCAGCTCCACAGCTGCTAACTATGGCTACACCTTC
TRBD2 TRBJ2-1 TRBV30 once CAWGTSGDNEQFF TGTGCCTGGGGGACTAGCGGAGACAATGAGCAGTTCTTC
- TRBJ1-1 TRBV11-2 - CASSPPLQMNTEAFF TGTGCCAGCAGCCCCCCCCTTCAGATGAACACTGAAGCTTTCTTT
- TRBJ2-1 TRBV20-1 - CSARFYRVGSPSSYNEQFF TGCAGTGCTAGATTTTACAGGGTAGGTTCCCCGAGCTCCTACAATGAGCAGTTCTTC
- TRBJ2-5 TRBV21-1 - CASSSKDRGKTQYF TGTGCCAGCAGCTCGAAGGACAGAGGGAAGACCCAGTACTTC
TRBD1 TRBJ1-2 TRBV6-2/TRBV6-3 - CASFPSDRGTHAF TGTGCCAGCTTCCCCTCGGACAGGGGCACTCACGCCTTC
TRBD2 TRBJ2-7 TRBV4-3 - CASSPGGDEQYF TGCGCCAGCAGCCCGGGAGGGGACGAGCAGTACTTC
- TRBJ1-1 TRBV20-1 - CSARVERGGTEAFF TGCAGTGCTAGAGTGGAGCGGGGTGGCACTGAAGCTTTCTTT
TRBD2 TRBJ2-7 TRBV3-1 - CASSHLLAAYEQYF TGTGCCAGCAGCCACCTTCTAGCGGCCTACGAGCAGTACTTC
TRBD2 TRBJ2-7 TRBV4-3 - CASSQERASGPGEQYF TGCGCCAGCAGCCAAGAGCGGGCTAGCGGGCCAGGGGAGCAGTACTTC
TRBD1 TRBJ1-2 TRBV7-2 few CASIHDRGTMAYTF TGTGCCAGTATCCATGACAGGGGTACTATGGCCTACACCTTC
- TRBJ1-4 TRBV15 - CATSRDYGRGEKLFF TGTGCCACCAGCAGAGATTACGGCAGAGGTGAAAAACTGTTTTTT
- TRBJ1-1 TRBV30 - CAWSVTNTEAFF TGTGCCTGGAGTGTAACCAACACTGAAGCTTTCTTT
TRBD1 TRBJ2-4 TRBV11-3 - CASSHFPPGQEENIQYF TGTGCCAGCAGCCATTTCCCACCGGGACAGGAGGAAAACATTCAGTACTTC
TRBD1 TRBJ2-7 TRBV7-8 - CASSRRQGSLGEQYF TGTGCCAGCAGCCGTAGACAGGGGAGCCTCGGCGAGCAGTACTTC
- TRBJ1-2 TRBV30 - CASGVGRGYTF TGTGCCTCGGGGGTCGGGCGTGGCTACACCTTC
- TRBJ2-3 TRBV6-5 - CASSYSGPFLSTDTQYF TGTGCCAGCAGTTACTCGGGTCCTTTTCTCAGCACAGATACGCAGTATTTT
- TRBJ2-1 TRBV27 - CASSLFKGYEQFF TGTGCCAGCAGTCTCTTTAAGGGTTATGAGCAGTTCTTC
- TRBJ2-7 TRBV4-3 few CASSQDRPQGGPYEQYF TGCGCCAGCAGCCAAGATCGGCCGCAGGGGGGTCCGTACGAGCAGTACTTC
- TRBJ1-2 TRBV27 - CASSPELDGYYGYTF TGTGCCAGCAGTCCCGAGCTGGACGGCTACTATGGCTACACCTTC
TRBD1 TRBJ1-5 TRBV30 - CAWSVGQGYQPQHF TGTGCCTGGAGTGTCGGACAGGGGTACCAGCCCCAGCATTTT
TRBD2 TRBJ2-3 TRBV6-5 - CASSRLAGVADTQYF TGTGCCAGCAGTAGACTAGCGGGAGTGGCAGATACGCAGTATTTT
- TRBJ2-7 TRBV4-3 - CASSQDPSGGLLGVYEQYF TGCGCCAGCAGCCAAGACCCCTCAGGAGGACTCCTAGGGGTCTACGAGCAGTACTTC
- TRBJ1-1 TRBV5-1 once CASSLDGGSIMNTEAFF TGCGCCAGCAGCTTGGACGGCGGGTCGATCATGAACACTGAAGCTTTCTTT
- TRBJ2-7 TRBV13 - CASSEAGYTYEQYF TGTGCCAGCAGCGAAGCCGGCTATACCTACGAGCAGTACTTC
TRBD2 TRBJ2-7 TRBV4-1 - CASSQDLTGGPGYYEQYF TGCGCCAGCAGCCAAGATCTCACGGGAGGGCCAGGATACTACGAGCAGTACTTC
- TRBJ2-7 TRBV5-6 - CASSLVASTLEQYF TGTGCCAGCAGCTTGGTAGCCAGCACCTTGGAGCAGTACTTC
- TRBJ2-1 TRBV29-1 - CSGRGTPYNEQFF TGCAGCGGTAGGGGCACTCCCTACAATGAGCAGTTCTTC
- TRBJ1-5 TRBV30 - CAWSAGTTVYQPQHF TGTGCCTGGAGTGCCGGGACAACCGTTTATCAGCCCCAGCATTTT
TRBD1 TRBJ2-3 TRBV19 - CASSIWTGEPDTQYF TGTGCCAGTAGTATCTGGACAGGGGAACCAGATACGCAGTATTTT
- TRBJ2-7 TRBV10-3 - CAIGHEAGPPYEQYF TGTGCCATAGGGCATGAGGCAGGGCCTCCCTACGAGCAGTACTTC
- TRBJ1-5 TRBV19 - CASTDGGQPQHF TGTGCCAGTACCGACGGCGGCCAGCCCCAGCATTTT
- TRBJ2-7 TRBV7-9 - CASSLMGTEQYF TGTGCCAGCAGTTTAATGGGGACAGAGCAGTACTTC
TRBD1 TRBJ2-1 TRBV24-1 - CATSDLQGTSYNEQFF TGTGCCACCAGTGATCTACAGGGGACCTCCTACAATGAGCAGTTCTTC
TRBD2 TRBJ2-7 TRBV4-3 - CASSQTLAGDPPYEQYF TGCGCCAGCAGCCAAACCCTAGCGGGAGACCCCCCCTACGAGCAGTACTTC
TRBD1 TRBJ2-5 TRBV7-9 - CASSDMARGQIWQETQYF TGTGCCAGCAGCGATATGGCCCGGGGACAGATATGGCAAGAGACCCAGTACTTC
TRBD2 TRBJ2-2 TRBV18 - CASRGLAGGRSALNTGELFF TGTGCCAGCCGAGGACTAGCGGGAGGGCGGTCCGCCTTAAACACCGGGGAGCTGTTTTTT
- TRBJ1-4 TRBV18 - CASSPPGRSNEKLFF TGTGCCAGCTCGCCCCCAGGGAGGAGTAATGAAAAACTGTTTTTT
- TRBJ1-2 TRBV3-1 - CASSPHGQIYGYTF TGTGCCAGCAGCCCCCATGGACAGATCTATGGCTACACCTTC
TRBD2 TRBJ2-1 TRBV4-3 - CASSQEGRDYYNEQFF TGCGCCAGCAGCCAAGAAGGGCGGGACTACTACAATGAGCAGTTCTTC
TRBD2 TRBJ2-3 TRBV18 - CASSEGLAEYTDTQYF TGTGCCAGCTCAGAGGGACTAGCGGAATACACAGATACGCAGTATTTT
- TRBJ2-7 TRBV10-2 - CASSDPGIQYF TGCGCCAGCAGTGACCCCGGGATTCAGTACTTC
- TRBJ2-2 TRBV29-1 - CSVPGPSNTGELFF TGCAGCGTTCCGGGGCCCTCGAACACCGGGGAGCTGTTTTTT
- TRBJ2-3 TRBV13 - CASSHRSTDTQYF TGTGCCAGCAGCCACCGAAGCACAGATACGCAGTATTTT
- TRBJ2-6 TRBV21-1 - CASSKDTFCSGANVLTF TGTGCCAGCAGCAAGGACACTTTCTGCTCTGGGGCCAACGTCCTGACTTTC
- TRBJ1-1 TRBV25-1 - CASTLGVNTEAFF TGTGCCAGCACCCTGGGAGTGAACACTGAAGCTTTCTTT
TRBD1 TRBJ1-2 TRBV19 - CASSFGQEDGYTF TGTGCCAGTAGTTTCGGACAGGAGGATGGCTACACCTTC
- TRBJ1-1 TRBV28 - CASRLPWTGTRNTEAFF TGTGCCAGCAGACTTCCATGGACCGGAACAAGGAACACTGAAGCTTTCTTT
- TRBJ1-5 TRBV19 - CASKETGLPQPQHF TGTGCCAGTAAGGAAACGGGGTTGCCTCAGCCCCAGCATTTT
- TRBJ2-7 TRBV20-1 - CSARDPRTSHPYEQYF TGCAGTGCTAGAGATCCCCGTACTAGCCACCCCTACGAGCAGTACTTC
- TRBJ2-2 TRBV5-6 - CASSPGGGYNTGELFF TGTGCCAGCAGCCCAGGGGGGGGTTACAACACCGGGGAGCTGTTTTTT